A single sample is the source of the 26 T cell receptor beta chains below, sequenced in a study of PD-1 blockade in classical Hodgkin lymphoma. Clones were read by immunoSEQ multiplex PCR, and TCRdb kept only the in-frame ones, dropping some. There are 95,000 to 100,000 clones in the sample; 80% to 90% occur only once, and around 7% lies in the top ten. Every one of the patients relapsed after autologous stem cell transplantation (brentuximab vedotin exposure was variable). The specimen comprised peripheral blood mononuclear cells (PBMCs), sampled before the second cycle of nivolumab. All receptors come from a human donor with classical Hodgkin lymphoma.

The genes are TRBV6-5 and TRBJ1-3; no clear D gene. Trimming cost V 5 bases and J 4 bases, with 15 bases left between them. The CDR3 has 15 amino acids. CDR1 is MNHEY, CDR2 SVGAGI, per germline. In DNA form, the CDR3 reads TGTGCCAGCAGTCCGCCCGGGATGACGGGAAACACCATATATTTT. Residues: CASSPPGMTGNTIYF.

On this clone: Other DNA sequences in the sample encode the same CDR3. This sequence joins TRBV5-1 and TRBJ2-3; 12 bases align to TRBD2. The CDR3 consists of 15 residues. J was trimmed by 3 bases and V by 4 bases; bases with no gene match: 3. The germline V gene encodes CDR1 SGHRS and CDR2 YFSETQ. CDR3 DNA: TGCGCCAGCAGCCTTCTAGCGGGGGGGACAGATACGCAGTATTTT. Its translation: CASSLLAGGTDTQYF.

The CDR3 nucleotides are TGTGCCAGCAGTGAACCCTTGGGCTCCACTCAAGAGACCCAGTACTTC. Its translation: CASSEPLGSTQETQYF. The chain uses TRBV2 and TRBJ2-5, with unresolved D. The CDR3 is 16 residues long. CDR1 and CDR2 (germline): SNHLY, FYNNEI. V was pared by 2 bases and J by 2 bases, with 15 bases between. Looking up the rest from reference TRBV2 and TRBJ2-5 gives the full variable domain: EPEVTQTPSHQVTQMGQEVILRCVPISNHLYFYWYRQILGQKVEFLVSFYNNEISEKSEIFDDQFSVERPDGSNFTLKIRSTKLEDSAMYFCASSEPLGSTQETQYFGPGTRLLVL.

This clone occurred a few times. The V and J genes are TRBV14 and TRBJ1-1; TRBD1 is a possible D gene (6 bases). The CDR3 has 13 residues. Trimming shortened V by 0 bases and J by 11 bases, and 13 bases separated the two germline ends. Germline-derived CDR1 and CDR2 are SGHDN and FVKESK. The DNA for the CDR3 is TGTGCCAGCAGCCAAGAGTTCTGGGGACACGCTTTCTTT. Translation: CASSQEFWGHAFF.

The gene calls are TRBV5-1 and TRBJ1-2, with unresolved D. Trimming cost V 0 bases and J 8 bases, with 11 bases left between them. Germline V CDR1 and CDR2: SGHRS, YFSETQ. This CDR3 has 13 amino acids. CDR3 bases: TGCGCCAGCAGCTTGGAAGGGAGATCGGGCTACACCTTC. Encoded protein: CASSLEGRSGYTF.

Here the CDR3 DNA reads TGTGCCAGCAGTTGGTCAGGGGGCGCGGACGAGCAGTACTTC. Translation gives CASSWSGGADEQYF. The chain couples TRBV9 to TRBJ2-7; 8 nucleotides agree with TRBD1. V lost 5 bases, J lost 5 bases, and 9 bases stayed unmatched. This CDR3 spans 14 amino acids. Germline CDR1 is SGDLS and CDR2 is YYNGEE. Supplemented by reference TRBV9 and TRBJ2-7, the full variable domain reads DSGVTQTPKHLITATGQRVTLRCSPRSGDLSVYWYQQSLDQGLQFLIQYYNGEERAKGNILERFSAQQFPDLHSELNLSSLELGDSALYFCASSWSGGADEQYFGPGTRLTVT.

The chain has TRBV5-1 and TRBJ1-1, with D possibly TRBD1 on 6 matching bases. The germline V gene has CDR1 SGHRS and CDR2 YFSETQ. Trimming removed 3 bases from V and 3 bases from J, with 12 bases in between. The CDR3 has 14 residues. CDR3 in DNA: TGCGCCAGCAGCTCTCAGGGGATGGACACTGAAGCTTTCTTT. It translates to CASSSQGMDTEAFF.

The chain is built from TRBV9 and TRBJ1-2; D call uncertain. This CDR3 is built from 16 residues. V gave up 4 bases and J gave up 2 bases, with 18 bases separating them. Per the germline V gene, CDR1 is SGDLS and CDR2 is YYNGEE. CDR3 protein: CASSSPPAATNYGYTF. The CDR3 bases are TGTGCCAGCAGCTCGCCCCCCGCAGCAACCAACTATGGCTACACCTTC.

This clone was found many times. The rearrangement links TRBV11-1 to TRBJ2-7; D uncertain. The V end was cut by 5 bases, the J end by 12 bases, with 14 bases between. There are 11 residues in the CDR3. Germline lookup yields CDR1 SGHAT and CDR2 FQDESV (reference sequence). The CDR3: CASSQSGLLYF. The CDR3 DNA reads as TGTGCCAGCAGCCAGTCCGGGCTACTGTACTTC.

The chain recombines TRBV5-4 with TRBJ1-2, with a weak D call TRBD1 (6 bases). V lost 0 bases, J lost 6 bases, and 18 bases lay in between. The CDR3 spans 16 residues. Germline V gene lookup returns CDR1 SGHNT and CDR2 YYREEE (reference sequence). CDR3 region: CASSLAGTTPEDGYTF. The CDR3 DNA reads as TGTGCCAGCAGCTTGGCCGGGACAACGCCGGAGGATGGCTACACCTTC.

J is TRBJ2-3 and V is TRBV5-1; unclear D gene. V lost 0 bases and J 3 bases, leaving 11 bases between the germline ends. The germline gives CDR1 SGHRS, CDR2 YFSETQ. The CDR3 length is 15 residues. The CDR3 region is CASSLADPRTDTQYF. The CDR3 DNA sequence: TGCGCCAGCAGCTTGGCGGACCCGAGGACAGATACGCAGTATTTT.

The V gene is TRBV18, the J gene TRBJ2-1, with a tentative D call TRBD2 (5 bases). The CDR3 runs to 14 residues. Germline CDR1 and CDR2: KGHSH and LQKENI. The ends were cut back, 0 bases at V and 8 bases at J, with 11 bases in the middle. CDR3 loop: CASSPPTTTDEQFF. In nucleotides, the CDR3 is TGTGCCAGCTCACCACCGACTACTACCGATGAGCAGTTCTTC.

The chain couples TRBV6-6 to TRBJ1-1; D perhaps matches TRBD1 (6 bases). The CDR3 sequence is 14 residues long. V shed 5 bases and J shed 8 bases, with 18 bases lying between them. The germline CDR1 and CDR2 sequences are MNHNY and SVGAGI (reference sequence). Here the CDR3 DNA reads TGTGCCAGCAGTACGCATTTACAGGGAGTCGAAGCTTTCTTT. Translation gives CASSTHLQGVEAFF.

The J gene is TRBJ1-2, the V gene TRBV29-1; D gene unclear. This CDR3 is built from 13 residues. Germline CDR1 reads SQVTM; CDR2 reads ANQGSEA. V was cut by 7 bases and J by 6 bases, with 18 bases left in between. In nucleotides, the CDR3 is TGCAGCGCCGAGGGATGGGGAATGGATGGCTACACCTTC. Residues: CSAEGWGMDGYTF.

The chain couples TRBV28 to TRBJ1-2; D remains unclear. The CDR3 extends over 9 amino acids. Deletions cut 6 bases from V and 11 bases from J, with 7 bases between. Germline V gene lookup returns CDR1 MDHEN and CDR2 SYDVKM. The CDR3 bases are TGTGCCAGCAGATTCCCGTACACCTTC. Protein product: CASRFPYTF.

The table lists this clone with a count of one. The V gene is TRBV2, the J gene TRBJ1-2; TRBD1 is a possible D gene (6 bases). This CDR3 has 14 amino acids. Trimming pared 3 bases from V and 7 bases from J, leaving 15 bases between. CDR1 and CDR2 (germline): SNHLY, FYNNEI. The CDR3 coding sequence is TGTGCCAGCAGTGAGGCCAGGGGATCGGGTGGCTACACCTTC. Translated, it gives CASSEARGSGGYTF.

The J gene is TRBJ1-2, the V gene TRBV7-9; a weak D match, TRBD1 (6 bases). CDR1 and CDR2 (germline): SEHNR, FQNEAQ (reference sequence). V lost 5 bases, J lost 8 bases, and 18 bases lay in between. The CDR3 consists of 14 residues. CDR3: CASSPSGGARGYTF. In DNA, the CDR3 is TGTGCCAGCAGCCCCTCCGGGGGCGCGAGGGGCTACACCTTC.

This clone was detected only a few times. V gene TRBV5-4 combines with J gene TRBJ2-2, with D maybe TRBD2 (6 bases). V lost 0 bases to trimming and J lost 6 bases, with 15 bases between them. CDR3 length: 16 amino acids. Germline V lookup: CDR1 SGHNT, CDR2 YYREEE (reference sequence). The CDR3: CASSLASGVGSGELFF. The CDR3 region has the DNA TGTGCCAGCAGCTTGGCCTCGGGGGTAGGCTCCGGGGAGCTGTTTTTT.

This chain uses TRBV5-6 with TRBJ2-7; TRBD2 is a possible D gene (6 bases). With 2 bases removed from V and 2 bases from J, the gap between germline ends came to 11 bases. This CDR3 is 14 amino acids long. CDR1 and CDR2 (germline): SGHDT, YYEEEE. This chain's CDR3 is CASSFVGGTYEQYF. CDR3 coding DNA: TGTGCCAGCAGCTTTGTGGGGGGTACCTACGAGCAGTACTTC.

The V and J genes are TRBV4-1 and TRBJ1-6, with a tentative D call TRBD1 (6 bases). Trimming removed 0 bases from V and 7 bases from J, with 10 bases in between. CDR1 MGHRA and CDR2 YSYEKL come from the germline V gene. CDR3 length: 15 residues. CDR3: CASSQEWTANSPLHF. The CDR3 DNA reads TGCGCCAGCAGCCAAGAGTGGACAGCCAATTCACCCCTCCACTTT.

J is TRBJ1-2 and V is TRBV6-6; 8 bases map to TRBD1. Trimming cost V 6 bases and J 9 bases; bases outside gene matches: 6. The CDR3 totals 12 residues. Germline values: CDR1 MNHNY, CDR2 SVGAGI (reference sequence). In DNA form, the CDR3 reads TGTGCCAGCAGCCCGGACAGGGAACGCTACACCTTC. This sequence encodes CASSPDRERYTF.

V usage is TRBV15 and J usage is TRBJ1-5, with D tentatively TRBD1 (5 bases). Trimming left V 0 bases short and J 7 bases short, with 13 bases between. Germline V gives CDR1 LNHNV, CDR2 YYDKDF (reference sequence). There are 15 residues in the CDR3. The CDR3 region is CATSRDLGGGQPQHF. DNA for the CDR3: TGTGCCACCAGCAGAGATCTGGGGGGTGGACAGCCCCAGCATTTT.

This chain links TRBV4-2 with TRBJ2-7; TRBD1 matches at 8 bases. Unmatched junction bases numbered 4, after V lost 4 bases and J lost 2 bases. The germline V gene encodes CDR1 LGHNA and CDR2 YNFKEQ. CDR3 length equals 14 residues. CDR3 nucleotides: TGTGCCAGCAGCCCGAGACAGGGGACCTACGAGCAGTACTTC. Translated: CASSPRQGTYEQYF.

This clone was seen more than once but under ten times. The V gene is TRBV2, the J gene TRBJ1-6; a possible D gene is TRBD1 (5 bases). The germline V gene has CDR1 SNHLY and CDR2 FYNNEI. The length of the CDR3 is 17 residues. The V end was cut by 0 bases, the J end by 10 bases, with 19 bases between. The CDR3 loop is CASSEAWPEGIGSPLHF. DNA of the CDR3: TGTGCCAGCAGTGAAGCCTGGCCGGAGGGGATAGGCTCACCCCTCCACTTT.

The V gene is TRBV7-2, the J gene TRBJ2-4; 9 positions agree with TRBD1. Germline CDR1 SGHTA, CDR2 FQGNSA. The CDR3 runs to 15 residues. V shed 4 bases and J 5 bases; nucleotides not matched to a gene: 6. The CDR3 nucleotides are TGTGCCAGCAGCTCCCGGACAGGGGCCCAAAACATTCAGTACTTC. Its translation is CASSSRTGAQNIQYF.

The V gene is TRBV11-1, the J gene TRBJ2-3, with a tentative D call TRBD2 (7 bases). Trimming cost V 3 bases and J 6 bases, with 16 bases left between them. CDR3 length: 15 amino acids. Germline-derived CDR1 and CDR2 are SGHAT and FQDESV (reference sequence). The CDR3 region is CASSFEGGPEDTQYF. For the CDR3, the DNA is TGTGCCAGCAGCTTCGAGGGGGGGCCAGAGGATACGCAGTATTTT.